This T cell receptor beta chain came from a study of blood T cell repertoires in COVID-19. Study details: Acute and convalescent COVID-19 specimens originated in the United States, Italy and Spain. From T cells, B-cell-depleted T cells, or PBMCs came the material, which was cDNA or gDNA.

Participants reported their clinical history, and cohort assignment relied on those reports. Measured with immunoSEQ multiplex PCR; TCRdb has only the in-frame clones, and not every one. Of under 70,000 clones in the sample, 70% to 90% are singletons; the top ten hold roughly a tenth. Specimen: PBMCs or T cells enriched from blood (not recorded which). The receptor was isolated from a woman in her 40s who had recovered from COVID-19.

CDR3 residues: CASSSRTGGFQETQYF. The CDR3 DNA sequence: TGTGCCAGCAGCTCCCGGACGGGGGGGTTCCAAGAGACCCAGTACTTC. This chain connects TRBV7-9 to TRBJ2-5; TRBD2 agrees at 8 bases. J gave up 1 base and V 4 bases, and 8 bases lay outside the gene matches. This CDR3 contains 16 residues. Per the germline V gene, CDR1 is SEHNR and CDR2 is FQNEAQ (reference sequence).